Listed below are T cell receptor beta chains from one sample, sequenced in a study of cytomegalovirus exposure and HLA in healthy donors. Sequencing used immunoSEQ multiplex PCR; TCRdb keeps in-frame clones, though not all of them. The sample shows around 180,000 clones, approximately 75% of them seen only once. The sequenced sample was PBMCs. These receptors were taken from a girl aged 10-17 years in good health and CMV-seronegative. The CDR3 runs from the conserved cysteine through the conserved F or W. D genes are given only for firm matches. Size is stated for part of the rows, as once, few or many counts, or as a class when the clone is expanded.

cdr3_nt	cdr3_aa	j_call	d_call	clone_size	v_call
TGTGCCAGCAGCCAAGGGACAGGGTTTACGTATGGCTACACCTTC	CASSQGTGFTYGYTF	TRBJ1-2	TRBD1	-	TRBV13
TGCGCCAGCAGCCAAGATACAGGGGATTATTCACCCCTCCACTTT	CASSQDTGDYSPLHF	TRBJ1-6	TRBD1	-	TRBV4-1
TGTGCCAGTAGTAGCCAGGGGGCGGCCTATGGCTACACCTTC	CASSSQGAAYGYTF	TRBJ1-2	TRBD1	-	TRBV19
TGTGCCACCAGCAGAGATTTCCGCGGGGGGGCCTACACAGATACGCAGTATTTT	CATSRDFRGGAYTDTQYF	TRBJ2-3	TRBD2	-	TRBV15
TGTGCCAGCAGTGACACCCTAGCAACAGATACGCAGTATTTT	CASSDTLATDTQYF	TRBJ2-3	-	-	TRBV6-4
TGTGCCAGCAGTGAGGAACAGAGCTCCTACGAGCAGTACTTC	CASSEEQSSYEQYF	TRBJ2-7	-	-	TRBV2
TGTGCCAGCAGTGAAAAGGGGACTTGGGGCGAGCAGTACTTC	CASSEKGTWGEQYF	TRBJ2-7	-	-	TRBV6-1
TGCGCCAGCAGCCAAGATTTGGGGAGTTACAATGAGCAGTTCTTC	CASSQDLGSYNEQFF	TRBJ2-1	-	once	TRBV4-1
TGTGCCAGCTGTCTCAGGGGGCTCTACGAGCAGTACTTC	CASCLRGLYEQYF	TRBJ2-7	TRBD1	-	TRBV13
TGTGCCAGCAGTGAAAGTGGGGGCGACATGAACACTGAAGCTTTCTTT	CASSESGGDMNTEAFF	TRBJ1-1	-	-	TRBV6-1
TGTGCCAGCAAGGTGGGCAGGGGGCTGGACTATGGCTACACCTTC	CASKVGRGLDYGYTF	TRBJ1-2	TRBD1	-	TRBV2
TGTGCCAGCAGTTATATAGACAGGGGTAACACTGAAGCTTTCTTT	CASSYIDRGNTEAFF	TRBJ1-1	TRBD1	-	TRBV6-6
TGTGCCAGCAGTTACGTACAGAGCACAGATACGCAGTATTTT	CASSYVQSTDTQYF	TRBJ2-3	-	-	TRBV6-5
TGCGCCAGCAGCTCTACAGGGGCGACGAACACCGGGGAGCTGTTTTTT	CASSSTGATNTGELFF	TRBJ2-2	TRBD1	-	TRBV5-1
TGTGCCAGTAGGTCCAGCGGGCCGGGGACGGGAGGCTTGGCCTTC	CASRSSGPGTGGLAF	TRBJ1-2	-	-	TRBV19
TGTGCCAGCAGCCTCGCACAGGGAAGTACAACTAATGAAAAACTGTTTTTT	CASSLAQGSTTNEKLFF	TRBJ1-4	-	-	TRBV7-6
TGTGCCAGCAGCTTAGGGGTCGGGTCTCTCGCCCAGCATTTT	CASSLGVGSLAQHF	TRBJ1-5	-	-	TRBV7-9
TGTGCCAGCAGCCGGGACTGGGAAGACTCCGAGACCCAGTACTTC	CASSRDWEDSETQYF	TRBJ2-5	-	-	TRBV6-5
TGTGCCAGCAGTGATCCTGGCCGGCGGGCTTTCTTT	CASSDPGRRAFF	TRBJ1-1	-	-	TRBV25-1
TGTGCCGCCTTCGGACAGGGGGGACGTGGCTACACCTTC	CAAFGQGGRGYTF	TRBJ1-2	TRBD1	-	TRBV19
TGTGCCAGCAAGACAGGGAATCCAAACCCCGTCGCGCCCTCAGCGCGCTATGGCTACACCTTC	CASKTGNPNPVAPSARYGYTF	TRBJ1-2	TRBD1	-	TRBV2
TGTGCCACCCAGGACAGGGCCCCTGAAGCTTTCTTT	CATQDRAPEAFF	TRBJ1-1	TRBD1	-	TRBV19
TGTGCCAGCAGTCCACAGAGACAGGGCGCTGGCTACACCTTC	CASSPQRQGAGYTF	TRBJ1-2	TRBD1	few	TRBV27
TGTGCCCTGGAAAGTGGGGAGGCTGAGCAGTTCTTC	CALESGEAEQFF	TRBJ2-1	-	-	TRBV30